A single sample is the source of the 4 T cell receptor beta chains below, sequenced in a study of CD8 T cells in ankylosing spondylitis. MiXCR was run by TCRdb on the 5' RACE reads, yielding one entry per CDR3 protein. Among roughly 220,000 distinct CDR3 sequences listed, under 12% were seen once. The sample taken for sequencing was blood, either unsorted or a sorted T cell fraction (not recorded which). Receptor source: a male donor with ankylosing spondylitis or in good health (not recorded which).

The V and J genes are TRBV9 and TRBJ2-7; TRBD2 agrees at 10 bases. This CDR3 is built from 14 residues. Losses at the gene ends were 5 bases for V and 3 bases for J; bases not matched to a gene: 5. Germline V CDR1 and CDR2: SGDLS, YYNGEE. The CDR3 DNA reads as TGTGCCAGCAGTCCTGGACTAGCGGACTACGAGCAGTACTTC. It specifies CASSPGLADYEQYF.

This clonotype was recorded many times. The rearrangement uses TRBV5-1 and TRBJ2-7; no reliable D call. CDR1 and CDR2 (germline): SGHRS, YFSETQ. V was clipped by 0 bases and J by 2 bases, with 15 bases between them. CDR3 length: 16 amino acids. DNA of the CDR3: TGCGCCAGCAGCTTGGCCGGCTCTCAGAGGACCTACGAGCAGTACTTC. Translation: CASSLAGSQRTYEQYF.

The chain has TRBV29-1 and TRBJ2-7; possibly TRBD1 or TRBD2 for D (5 bases each). The CDR3 has 12 amino acids. V lost 4 bases, J lost 4 bases, and 11 bases lay in between. Germline loops: CDR1 SQVTM, CDR2 ANQGSEA. The CDR3 DNA is TGCAGCGTTGGGGACGGAGGATACGAGCAGTACTTC. Translating it yields CSVGDGGYEQYF.

In this sample, this clonotype turned up many times. The chain links TRBV12-3 or TRBV12-4 to TRBJ1-1; D may be TRBD1 (6 bases). CDR3 length: 15 residues. Trimming took off 6 bases at V and 1 base at J, with 15 bases between the two ends. CDR3 DNA sequence: TGTGCCAGCAGAGTCAACAGGGTAGGGAACACTGAAGCTTTCTTT. Translation: CASRVNRVGNTEAFF.